This T cell receptor beta chain was retrieved from a study of CD8 T cells in Susac syndrome. Germline-derived CDR1 and CDR2 are SQVTM and ANQGSEA. This CDR3 comprises 14 residues. V shed 3 bases and J shed 5 bases, with 16 bases lying between them. With random hexamers, roughly 0.45 to 1 ug RNA was reverse transcribed. It was immunoSEQ multiplex PCR that amplified TCR beta CDR3 across 54 Vbeta and 13 Jbeta. TCRdb used MiXCR to reprocess the immunoSEQ multiplex PCR reads, holding one entry per CDR3 protein. Seen here are about 150,000 distinct CDR3 sequences, 92% observed once, and the top ten hold around 0.087%.

The sequence was obtained from a human donor in good health. The chain employs TRBV29-1 and TRBJ2-5; tentatively, D is TRBD1 (7 bases). The sequencing sample was made of CD4+ T cells from PBMCs. Written as DNA, the CDR3 is TGCAGCGTTGATCGGCCAGGGGGGTGGGAGACCCAGTACTTC. Its translation is CSVDRPGGWETQYF.